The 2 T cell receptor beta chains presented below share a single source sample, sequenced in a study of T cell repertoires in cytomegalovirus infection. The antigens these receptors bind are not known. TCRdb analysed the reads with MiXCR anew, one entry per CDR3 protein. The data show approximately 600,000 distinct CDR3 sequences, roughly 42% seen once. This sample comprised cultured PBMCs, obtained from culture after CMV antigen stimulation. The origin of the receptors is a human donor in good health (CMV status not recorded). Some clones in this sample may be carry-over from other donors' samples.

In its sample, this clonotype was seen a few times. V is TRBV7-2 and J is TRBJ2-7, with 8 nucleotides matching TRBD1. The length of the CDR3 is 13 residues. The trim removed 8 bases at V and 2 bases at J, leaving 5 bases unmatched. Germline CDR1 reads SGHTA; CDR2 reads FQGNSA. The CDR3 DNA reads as TGTGCCAGCCGACAGGGGCTGACCTACGAGCAGTACTTC. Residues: CASRQGLTYEQYF.

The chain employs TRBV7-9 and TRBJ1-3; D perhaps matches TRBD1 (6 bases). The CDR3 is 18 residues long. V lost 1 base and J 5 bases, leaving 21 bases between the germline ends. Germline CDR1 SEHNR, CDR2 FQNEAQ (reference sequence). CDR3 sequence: CASSLDGSGAPDRNTIYF. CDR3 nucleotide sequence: TGTGCCAGCAGCTTAGATGGGTCAGGGGCGCCAGATCGAAACACCATATATTTT.